This T cell receptor (beta chain) was captured in a study of cytomegalovirus exposure and HLA in healthy donors (dated by TCRdb to the late 2010s). Regarding the research as a whole: An earlier analysis of approximately 590 of the donors reported 276 Gb of sequence data and 100 million to 130 million unique TCR beta sequences from 150 million to 200 million T cells. An early release that covered fewer than 800 HLA-typed donors contained approximately 300 gigabases of sequencing data and around 80 million unique TCR sequences. Among the roughly 370 genotyped donors, under 90% belonged to the genetic ancestry cluster associated with self-reported Caucasian donors. The aim of the study was to test whether cataloging public T cell receptors could identify signatures of past pathogen exposure. Using immunosequencing, the study profiled T cell repertoires from 666 subjects and related those repertoires to cytomegalovirus serostatus. Along with the roughly 610-subject first cohort, a separate validation cohort of over a hundred different subjects was used. The study combined high-throughput TCR immunosequencing, statistical association of individual TCRs with disease status, and machine learning to predict cytomegalovirus infection status. A later analysis re-examined previously published TCR beta repertoires from about 670 donors and added high-resolution HLA genotyping to investigate patterns of TCR occurrence. Rather than using new phenotypic data, the later analysis identified candidate immune exposures from TCR beta sequences and from how often those sequences occurred across donors. To decide whether each TCR beta V gene segment behaved as functional or pseudogenic, an earlier analysis of nearly 600 of the donors relied on high-throughput TCR beta sequencing. Donor age, sex, ethnicity and CMV serostatus were collected together with the repertoire data. A later genetic analysis used genome-wide SNP genotypes for about 55% of the 666 donors, treating that subset as a discovery cohort. Every repertoire in the discovery cohort had been generated on one and the same sequencing platform. HLA typing included class I and class II loci at four-digit resolution. Typing coverage varied by locus: roughly 629-640 donors for A, B, C, DRB1 and DQB1; roughly 500 for DQA1; over 600 for DPA1; approximately 490 for DPB1. Because of strong linkage in the cohort, four to six DR-DQ haplotypes were treated as single units for association and clustering. On average, over 200,000 unique TCR beta nucleotide sequences were sequenced per donor among a few hundred genotyped donors of the cohort, with roughly 18% of those sequences being non-productive. What the work shows at the level of the full study, not this receptor alone: When HLA alleles, especially DR and DQ, strongly co-occurred, attributing TCR associations to individual alleles was difficult. In a later analysis, the rate of TCR association differed among HLA loci, with DRB1 alleles having the most associated TCRs and HLA-C alleles having the fewest. A later genetic analysis associated a missense DCLRE1C variant with V-gene and J-gene trimming of TCR beta chains, and an independent cohort replicated the association. CMV serostatus was the only immune exposure information available for the cohort. Across donors, most TCR sequences were observed very rarely, whereas some public TCRs were present in many individuals. In an earlier analysis of fewer than 700 of the donors, most TCR beta V segments appeared in productive rearrangements about 87% or about 30% of the time, broadly matching IMGT annotations. A later analysis found that most CMV-associated TCR beta chains appeared HLA-restricted, with HLA associations seemingly driven largely by CMV exposure. A further reported finding was that TCR beta sequences accurately predicted the HLA-A and HLA-B alleles for most subjects in the first cohort. Because HLA typing was missing for some donors at each locus, association tests included only the typed subset. Several of the top co-occurrence clusters appeared to be linked to parvovirus B19, influenza, CMV and Epstein-Barr virus, according to a later analysis. In a later analysis, HLA-associated TCR beta chains were found to be more clonally expanded and to have lower generation probabilities than equally common non-associated chains. Fewer than 20 rarely observed V segments, including chromosome 9 orphons, were excluded from the earlier analysis of approximately 500 of the donors because counts were too low. In a later analysis, 15,000 to 20,000 TCR beta sequences were associated with specific HLA alleles at a false discovery rate of 0.05. This cohort had only TCR beta chains sequenced, and the lack of alpha or paired-chain data limited which features could be detected. In both the original and validation cohorts, the classifier was reported to diagnose cytomegalovirus status with high specificity and sensitivity. Correlated functional status among segregating V segments might reflect linkage disequilibrium, but an unknown experimental factor could not be ruled out. The presence/absence analyses assumed that sequencing depth was roughly uniform across donors, and that assumption may not be true. The study gave a list of some 150 TCR beta chains associated with cytomegalovirus. In vitro tests confirmed that three of the cytomegalovirus-associated TCR beta chains recognize cytomegalovirus antigens. A cluster of highly shared sequence variants was judged likely to be a technical artifact of the sequencing pipeline. According to a later genetic analysis, donors in an Asian-associated ancestry cluster had fewer N-insertions in productive TCRs than the approximately 610-donor mean. The 87-base-pair reads could not distinguish some IMGT-functional V segments, including TRBV6-2 and TRBV6-3, so those segments were excluded. The authors suggested that the approach could potentially be generalized to other disease states and immunological phenotypes.

The method was the immunoSEQ multiplex PCR assay. For the multiplex PCR, a mixture combining 60 forward primers for TCR Vbeta segments and 13 reverse primers for TCR Jbeta segments was used. The CDR3 region of rearranged TCR beta genes was amplified from genomic DNA by a multiplex PCR assay. Amplified TCR beta libraries were sequenced as 87-base-pair reads on the Illumina HiSeq System. From the authors' description of their analysis: In a later analysis, approximately 74 million unique TCR beta chains were counted across the roughly 670 repertoires, and around 10 million of these chains were shared by at least two donors. Raw reads were error-corrected and collapsed into unique sequences with a nearest-neighbor algorithm that merged closely related sequences to remove PCR and sequencing errors. To assign V, D and J gene segments, CDR3 sequences were aligned to IMGT reference sequences. Each retained sequence needed at least a six-nucleotide match to both a V gene segment and a J gene segment. A rearrangement was called productive if the CDR3 had no stop codons and remained in frame with V and J, and every other rearrangement was called non-productive. Following IMGT convention, CDR3 was defined as the stretch from the second conserved V-encoded cysteine to the conserved J-encoded phenylalanine. The earlier analysis of 550 to 650 of the donors excluded any sequence lacking an unambiguous match to a single V gene segment. In an earlier analysis of approximately 500 of the donors, a V segment was called functional when productive rearrangements were above 56.7%, and segregating when the standard deviation between donors exceeded 5%. A statistical classification framework was built to diagnose cytomegalovirus status from the catalog of TCR beta chain sequences. In a later analysis, TCR nucleotide sequences were compared against IMGT/GENE-DB human TR gene sequences so that V and J genes could be assigned. In a later analysis, CDR3 sequences and most-parsimonious VDJ recombination scenarios were assigned using the TCRdist pipeline. In a later analysis, each TCR beta chain was defined by its CDR3 amino acid sequence together with its V-gene family, and reads lacking a unique V-gene family were excluded. In a later analysis, fewer than 600 highly shared, low-generation-probability nucleotide sequences were removed to address suspected cross-contamination and a sequencing artifact. In a later analysis, a clonal expansion index for each public chain was calculated from normalized within-repertoire ranks of inferred template counts. Generation probabilities in a later analysis came from a VDJ recombination model fitted to out-of-frame rearrangements, and those results were checked against IGoR. Hypergeometric tests were used in a later analysis to score TCR-TCR, TCR-HLA and TCR-CMV co-occurrence, with a repertoire-size bias correction applied to the TCR pairs. In a later analysis, false discovery rates were estimated by permuting HLA or CMV assignments 20 times. A later analysis grouped co-occurring TCRs with DBSCAN, adding TCRdist sequence similarity when clustering within HLA-allele-positive subsets. For co-occurrence clustering, repertoires with fewer than 30,000 or more than 120,000 public chains were excluded, along with about five repertoires with anomalous nucleotide sharing. Entries here come from immuneACCESS through TCRdb and include only in-frame sequences with V and J called. Some clones fail to appear in such tables; in the studies checked, an unresolved V gene covers under half of the shortfall, and the cause of the remainder is unknown. That table is the source of V, J and clone size, and D and trimming were worked out from the DNA. This sample comprises approximately 77,000 clones, roughly 76% of them detected only once. Jointly, the top ten make up roughly an eighth of the sample.

The cohort consisted of 666 healthy bone marrow donors. All cohort members were sampled while nominally healthy, although unrecorded immune exposures were likely present. The donor was CMV seropositive and was included in the group of 250 to 300 seropositive cohort members. A peripheral blood sample was collected from each donor, and TCR beta sequencing was performed on peripheral blood mononuclear cells. The Qiagen DNeasy Blood Extraction Kit was used to extract genomic DNA from the blood cell samples. Looking up the germline V gene yields CDR1 SGDLS and CDR2 YYNGEE. After removal of 6 bases from V and 3 bases from J, the junction retains 4 bases not matched to a gene. Inclusive of the bounding cysteine and phenylalanine, the CDR3 is 13 residues long. The read is trimmed to its CDR3 DNA, 39 bases read in frame from base 1. This clone appeared a few times. Which antigen it targets is not known. Base qualities are not recorded, but no much larger clone differs from it by a single base.

The chain links TRBV9 with TRBJ1-2, with 8 central nucleotides matching TRBD1. The sequence derives from a male donor in good health and CMV-seropositive. Sequencing used PBMCs. The CDR3 protein: CASTQGDDYGYTF. The DNA reads as follows: TGTGCCAGCACACAGGGGGATGACTATGGCTACACCTTC.